This TCR beta chain originates from a study of blood T cell repertoires in COVID-19. Study summary: The United States, Italy and Spain provided the acute and convalescent COVID-19 samples. PBMCs, B-cell-depleted T cells, or T cells were the source of the cDNA or gDNA that made up the material.

The CDR3 contains 15 residues. Trimming stripped 5 bases from V and 6 bases from J, with 17 bases between. Germline V gene sequence: CDR1 SGHTA, CDR2 FQGNSA. The data were produced by immunoSEQ multiplex PCR, yet TCRdb's version contains in-frame clones alone and is incomplete. The sample consists of 250,000 to 350,000 clones, roughly 90% of them appearing once. Participant age was roughly 18 to 90 years, and participants resided in around 24 US areas. Assignment of participants to cohorts was predicated upon participant-reported clinical history. This receptor was identified in a woman under 30 with acute COVID-19. Sequencing was done on a sample of PBMCs or T cells enriched from blood (not recorded which). J is TRBJ2-1 and V is TRBV7-2; possibly TRBD1 for D (6 bases). The CDR3 protein is CASSPGGAGANEQFF. DNA of the CDR3: TGTGCCAGCAGCCCCGGCGGTGCAGGGGCCAATGAGCAGTTCTTC. The full variable domain, completed using reference TRBV7-2 and TRBJ2-1, is GAGVSQSPSNKVTEKGKDVELRCDPISGHTALYWYRQSLGQGLEFLIYFQGNSAPDKSGLPSDRFSAERTGGSVSTLTIQRTQQEDSAVYLCASSPGGAGANEQFFGPGTRLTVL.